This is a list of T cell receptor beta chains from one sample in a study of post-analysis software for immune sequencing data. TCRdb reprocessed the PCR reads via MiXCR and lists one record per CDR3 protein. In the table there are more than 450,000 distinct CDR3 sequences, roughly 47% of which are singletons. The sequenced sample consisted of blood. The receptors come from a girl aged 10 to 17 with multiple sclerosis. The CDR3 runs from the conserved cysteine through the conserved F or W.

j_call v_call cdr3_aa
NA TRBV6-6 CARFWAGQDEQYF
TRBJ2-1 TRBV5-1 CASSPRQGQADEQFF
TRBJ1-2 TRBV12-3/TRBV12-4 CASTDRVYGYTF
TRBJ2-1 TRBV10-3 CAISQPGQGVNEQFF
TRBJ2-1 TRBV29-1 CSVERGDRAHEQFF
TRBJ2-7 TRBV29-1 CSAVIGVTLHSYEQYF
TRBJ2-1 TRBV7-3 CASSPELDNEQFF
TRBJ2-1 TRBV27 CASSFNRGRQFF
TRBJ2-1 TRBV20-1 CSADPGLAGRLDPGEQFF
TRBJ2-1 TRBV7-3 CASSKRAGGSYNEQFF
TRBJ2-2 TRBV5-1 CASSFAGGRTGELFF
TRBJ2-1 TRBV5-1 CASRYLAGGTYNEQFF
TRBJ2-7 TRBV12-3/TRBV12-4 CASSSTGILSYEQYF
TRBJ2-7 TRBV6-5 CASSPSGQETYEQYF